This T cell receptor beta chain originates from a study of vaccination and CD4 T cells after COVID-19. The CDR3 extends over 14 amino acids. Trimming cost V 1 base and J 5 bases; bases outside gene matches: 2. Germline lookup yields CDR1 LNHDA and CDR2 SQIVND (reference sequence). As to treatment: roughly 11-day PBMC culture with coronavirus spike peptide pools or control peptides (ViraFEST assay). Sequenced with the Oncomine TCR Beta short-read assay was DNA taken from cultured CD4+ T cells. In TCRdb, the PCR reads were re-called with MiXCR into one record per CDR3 protein. The sample lists about 10,000 distinct CDR3 sequences; approximately 70% were seen once. To note about this clonotype: Its antigen is unknown.

The chain is built from TRBV19 and TRBJ1-1, with 9 bases identical to TRBD1. This receptor was taken from a human donor who had recovered from COVID-19. The sample taken for sequencing was CD4+ T cells from blood, cultured in vitro. CDR3 coding DNA: TGTGCCAGTAGTATAGGACAGGGGGGAACTGAAGCTTTCTTT. Its protein product is CASSIGQGGTEAFF.